Below are 15 T cell receptor beta chains sequenced from a single sample in a study of blood T cell repertoires in COVID-19 (dated by TCRdb to 2020 to 2021). The library was prepared using the immunoSEQ multiplex PCR assay. TCRdb obtained this table from immuneACCESS and retained in-frame rearrangements with V and J assigned. These tables miss some clones; where compared with another copy, unresolved V genes account for less than half of the shortfall, and the remainder is unexplained. This sample has some 150,000 clones in its table, and around 87% of those were observed once. The ten largest clones add up to roughly 37% of the sample. Sequencing was performed on peripheral blood. The receptors come from a man in his forties or fifties who had recovered from COVID-19.

This rearrangement joins TRBV7-2 to TRBJ2-7; tentative D call: TRBD1 (6 bases). The ends were cut back, 4 bases at V and 1 base at J, with 11 bases in the middle. Per the germline V gene, CDR1 is SGHTA and CDR2 is FQGNSA. The CDR3 has 14 residues. CDR3 protein: CASSSLTGSYEQYF. The DNA for the CDR3 is TGTGCCAGCAGCTCCCTGACAGGATCCTACGAGCAGTACTTC. The whole variable domain, remainder taken from reference TRBV7-2 and TRBJ2-7, is GAGVSQSPSNKVTEKGKDVELRCDPISGHTALYWYRQSLGQGLEFLIYFQGNSAPDKSGLPSDRFSAERTGGSVSTLTIQRTQQEDSAVYLCASSSLTGSYEQYFGPGTRLTVT.

This clone was counted a single time. The chain has TRBV6-6 and TRBJ2-7, with 11 bases identical to TRBD2. The CDR3 consists of 14 residues. The V gene's germline CDR1 is MNHNY and CDR2 SVGAGI (reference sequence). Unmatched junction bases numbered 4, after V lost 5 bases and J lost 4 bases. CDR3 in amino acids: CASSITSGGYEQYF. The CDR3 DNA reads as TGTGCCAGCAGTATTACTAGCGGGGGTTACGAGCAGTACTTC.

This sequence joins TRBV2 and TRBJ2-5, with 7 positions matching TRBD1. This CDR3 contains 14 residues. Per germline, CDR1 SNHLY and CDR2 FYNNEI. With V trimmed by 1 base and J by 4 bases, 3 bases remained unmatched. CDR3 nucleotides: TGTGCCAGCAGTGAAGTAGGGACAGCAGAGACCCAGTACTTC. This encodes CASSEVGTAETQYF.

The CDR3 region is CASSLLARERGDFITDTQYF. The CDR3 bases are TGCGCCAGCAGCCTACTAGCCCGCGAAAGGGGTGATTTTATCACAGATACGCAGTATTTT. The genes are TRBV4-1 and TRBJ2-3; possibly TRBD2 for D (6 bases). CDR3 length: 20 residues. Germline lookup yields CDR1 MGHRA and CDR2 YSYEKL. Trimming cost V 4 bases and J 2 bases, with 28 bases left between them.

The V call is TRBV4-1, the J call TRBJ1-2, with 8 bases identical to TRBD1. The junction had 11 bases not matched to a gene; V was cut back by 0 bases and J by 8 bases. Germline-derived CDR1 and CDR2 are MGHRA and YSYEKL. There are 16 residues in the CDR3. The CDR3, as DNA: TGCGCCAGCAGCCAAGAAGGGGCAGGGGGCAGAGGAGGCTACACCTTC. Its protein is CASSQEGAGGRGGYTF.

This chain joins TRBV3-1 (or the pseudogene TRBV3-2) and TRBJ1-5, with 12 bases aligning to TRBD1. Germline assignment: CDR1 LGHDT and CDR2 YNNKEL (reference sequence). The V gene end was trimmed by 4 bases and the J gene end by 9 bases; junction bases not matched to a gene: 4. The CDR3 loop spans 14 amino acids. The CDR3: CASSPGQGARPQHF. The CDR3 DNA sequence: TGTGCCAGCAGCCCGGGACAGGGGGCCCGGCCCCAGCATTTT.

V is TRBV7-9 and J is TRBJ1-2, with no clear D. Between the trimmed V and J ends, which lost 5 bases and 7 bases, there was a span of 11 bases. There are 12 residues in the CDR3. The V gene's germline CDR1 is SEHNR and CDR2 FQNEAQ (reference sequence). This CDR3 is CASSETQGGYTF. In DNA form, the CDR3 reads TGTGCCAGCAGCGAGACTCAAGGTGGCTACACCTTC.

The chain is built from TRBV5-4 and TRBJ1-6, with D perhaps TRBD1 (6 bases). The CDR3 consists of 15 residues. V dropped 4 bases and J dropped 6 bases, with 14 bases sitting between them. Germline V lookup: CDR1 SGHNT, CDR2 YYREEE (reference sequence). CDR3: CASSPPGQTNSPLHF. The CDR3 DNA reads as TGTGCCAGCAGCCCGCCGGGACAAACTAATTCACCCCTCCACTTT.

The chain employs TRBV10-3 and TRBJ2-1; 9 bases line up with TRBD2. The CDR3 length is 13 residues. V shed 10 bases, J shed 6 bases, and the junction held 7 bases outside the gene matches. The germline V gene has CDR1 ENHRY and CDR2 SYGVKD. CDR3 sequence: CATVAGDGNEQFF. Here the CDR3 DNA reads TGTGCCACGGTAGCGGGGGATGGCAATGAGCAGTTCTTC.

The chain employs TRBV5-8 and TRBJ1-4; D gene ambiguous. The CDR3 length is 13 residues. V was clipped by 7 bases and J by 0 bases, with 7 bases between them. Germline V CDR1 and CDR2: SGHTS, YDEGEE. The CDR3 DNA reads as TGTGCCAGCGTGCGGTCAACTAATGAAAAACTGTTTTTT. Its translation is CASVRSTNEKLFF.

The chain joins TRBV18 to TRBJ2-3; 7 bases align to TRBD1. In germline, CDR1 is KGHSH, CDR2 LQKENI. The CDR3 has 14 amino acids. The V segment lost 6 bases and the J segment 1 base; nucleotides outside the gene matches: 4. As DNA, the CDR3 is TGTGCCAGCTCGCAGACAGGGCGCACAGATACGCAGTATTTT. Encoded protein: CASSQTGRTDTQYF.

CDR3 coding DNA: TGTGCCTGGAGGGCCGGGAGGGGCATGAACACTGAAGCTTTCTTT. Translated: CAWRAGRGMNTEAFF. The chain recombines TRBV30 with TRBJ1-1; TRBD1 might be the D (5 bases). Looked up from germline, CDR1 is GTSNPN and CDR2 is SVGIG (reference sequence). The CDR3 is made up of 15 amino acids. The V and J ends lost 3 bases and 0 bases respectively, with 14 bases between them. The whole variable domain, filled in from reference TRBV30 and TRBJ1-1, reads SQTIHQWPATLVQPVGSPLSLECTVEGTSNPNLYWYRQAAGRGLQLLFYSVGIGQISSEVPQNLSASRPQDRQFILSSKKLLLSDSGFYLCAWRAGRGMNTEAFFGQGTRLTVV.

The chain combines TRBV19 with TRBJ2-2; D is perhaps TRBD1 (6 bases). V lost 4 bases and J 3 bases, leaving 9 bases between the germline ends. Germline loops: CDR1 LNHDA, CDR2 SQIVND (reference sequence). The CDR3 consists of 14 residues. CDR3 coding DNA: TGTGCCAGTAGTACCAGGGGAGACACCGGGGAGCTGTTTTTT. It yields the protein CASSTRGDTGELFF.

This sequence joins TRBV7-6 and TRBJ2-7, with a tentative D call TRBD2 (6 bases). Between the trimmed V and J ends, which lost 3 bases and 0 bases, there was a span of 12 bases. The CDR3 is made up of 15 amino acids. Germline V gene sequence: CDR1 SGHVS, CDR2 FNYEAQ. The CDR3 coding sequence is TGTGCCAGCAGCTTCCGCCGGGGGATCTCCTACGAGCAGTACTTC. It codes for CASSFRRGISYEQYF. The entire variable domain, with the rest obtained from reference TRBV7-6 and TRBJ2-7, is as follows: GAGVSQSPRYKVTKRGQDVALRCDPISGHVSLYWYRQALGQGPEFLTYFNYEAQQDKSGLPNDRFSAERPEGSISTLTIQRTEQRDSAMYRCASSFRRGISYEQYFGPGTRLTVT.

The chain carries TRBV5-4 and TRBJ2-1, with 7 nucleotides matching TRBD1. The CDR3 totals 15 residues. Trimming cost V 4 bases and J 5 bases; bases outside gene matches: 9. The germline V gene encodes CDR1 SGHNT and CDR2 YYREEE (reference sequence). CDR3 sequence (DNA): TGTGCCAGCAGCGCCTGGACAGGCGCTGACAATGAGCAGTTCTTC. Amino acids: CASSAWTGADNEQFF.